This T cell receptor beta chain is from a study of shared T cell receptors in the human thymus. This table comes from immunoSEQ multiplex PCR, and its TCRdb copy is limited to in-frame clones, with some not included. The repertoire holds approximately 760,000 clones, around 85% seen once, with approximately 0.01% in the top ten. The CDR3 contains 16 residues. Germline V gene data show CDR1 as SGHVS and CDR2 as FQNEAQ. Trimming left V 5 bases short and J 3 bases short, with 16 bases between. The same data also contributed to another study, on human thymus T cells. This second study notes: Thymus tissue was removed during corrective cardiac surgery. Thymic TCR repertoires of unrelated people reportedly overlapped highly.

Specimen: thymocytes. The gene calls are TRBV7-8 and TRBJ1-4, with a weak D call TRBD1 (5 bases). The sequence was collected from a girl less than two years old with a congenital heart defect. Written as DNA, the CDR3 is TGTGCCAGCAGCCACGGAATGACAGATTCTAATGAAAAACTGTTTTTT. Its protein product is CASSHGMTDSNEKLFF.